The rows below give T cell receptor beta chains drawn from one sample of a study of T-cell memory formation after mild COVID-19. A single record per CDR3 protein comes from TCRdb applying MiXCR to the 5' RACE reads. The sample contains 550,000 to 700,000 distinct CDR3 sequences, roughly 18% of which appear only once. Sequencing was performed on PBMCs or a T cell subset sorted from them (not recorded which). The receptors were sampled from an adult woman who had mild COVID-19 (a few samples of this study predate the infection). Cell type and time point are not known. Both conserved end residues are part of each CDR3. The D gene is left open where the match is weak. A clone size is listed for some rows: how often the clone was seen (once, few, many), or a class if it is expanded.

clone_size	j_call	d_call	v_call	cdr3_nt	cdr3_aa
NA	TRBJ2-1	TRBD2	TRBV12-5	TGTGCTAGTGGTTTAAGGGGACTAGCGTACGATGAGCAGTTCTTC	CASGLRGLAYDEQFF
few	TRBJ1-3	NA	TRBV5-1	TGCGCCAGCAGCGGTGGCAGAGACTCTGGAAACACCATATATTTT	CASSGGRDSGNTIYF
NA	TRBJ1-2	NA	TRBV5-1	TGCGCCAGCAGAACAAGACACAGGGAGGGGTATGGCTACACCTTC	CASRTRHREGYGYTF
NA	TRBJ2-3	NA	TRBV4-1	TGCGCCAGCAGCCCCGTGCTTGGGACAGATACGCAGTATTTT	CASSPVLGTDTQYF
NA	TRBJ1-1	TRBD1	TRBV6-5	TGTGCCAGCAGGCCACAGGGGGCGTCGACTGAAGCTTTCTTT	CASRPQGASTEAFF
NA	TRBJ2-3	TRBD1	TRBV9	TGTGCCAGCAGCGCGGGACAGGGAAGGGACACGCAGTATTTT	CASSAGQGRDTQYF
many	TRBJ2-1	TRBD1	TRBV3-1	TGTGCCAGCAGCCCCCAATCAGGGGGCTGGAATGAGCAGTTCTTC	CASSPQSGGWNEQFF
few	TRBJ2-3	NA	TRBV18	TGTGCCAGCTCACCCACACTGATAACGGTAGCGGATACGCAGTATTTT	CASSPTLITVADTQYF
many	TRBJ2-3	NA	TRBV4-1	TGCGCCAGCCGTCAGGGCGGGGGCCCTACTAGCACAGATACGCAGTATTTT	CASRQGGGPTSTDTQYF
few	TRBJ1-1	TRBD1	TRBV4-3	TGCGCCAGCAGCCAAAGAATCGGACAGGTGAACACTGAAGCTTTCTTT	CASSQRIGQVNTEAFF
few	TRBJ2-7	TRBD2	TRBV7-9	TGTGCCAGCAGCAGACGGGACTACCTCCCCTACGAGCAGTACTTC	CASSRRDYLPYEQYF
NA	TRBJ1-4	NA	TRBV7-9	TGTGCCAGCAGCTTAGTATGGCAGCTTAATGAAAAACTGTTTTTT	CASSLVWQLNEKLFF
few	TRBJ2-1	NA	TRBV2	TGTGCCAGCAGTGTCAATCTTAGAAATGAGCAGTTCTTC	CASSVNLRNEQFF
few	TRBJ1-6	TRBD1	TRBV6-5	TGTGCCAGCAGTTTCGTGACAGGGAAGAATTCACCCCTCCACTTT	CASSFVTGKNSPLHF
few	TRBJ2-5	NA	TRBV9	TGTGCCAGCAGCTATACAGGGTCCGGGGTACAAGAGACCCAGTACTTC	CASSYTGSGVQETQYF
NA	TRBJ1-4	TRBD1	TRBV20-1	TGCAGTGCTATTGACAGGGGTCGGGCGGCTAATGAAAAACTGTTTTTT	CSAIDRGRAANEKLFF
few	TRBJ1-1	NA	TRBV20-1	TGCAGTGCTAGGGATGGGGCGAACACTGAAGCTTTCTTT	CSARDGANTEAFF
NA	TRBJ2-3	NA	TRBV7-2	TGTGCCAGCACCGAAGGGGATACGCAGTATTTT	CASTEGDTQYF
NA	TRBJ2-1	TRBD2	TRBV6-6	TGTGCCAGCAGTTACCCTAGCGGGAGGGGTGAGCAGTTCTTC	CASSYPSGRGEQFF
few	TRBJ2-1	TRBD2	TRBV6-6	TGTGCCAGCCGCTCCCAGTCGGGTAGCGGGACGTACAATGAGCAGTTCTTC	CASRSQSGSGTYNEQFF
few	TRBJ2-7	TRBD1	TRBV12-3/TRBV12-4	TGTGCCAGCAGCTCAAGGAAGGGACAGAGCCCTTTGGAGCAGTACTTC	CASSSRKGQSPLEQYF
many	TRBJ2-7	TRBD1	TRBV29-1	TGCAGCGTTGAAAGGACAGGGTCACCCTACGAGCAGTACTTC	CSVERTGSPYEQYF
few	TRBJ2-7	NA	TRBV20-1	TGCAGTGCCTGGTCTACTGTTTACGAGCAGTACTTC	CSAWSTVYEQYF
few	TRBJ1-6	NA	TRBV27	TGTGCCAGCAGTTTGAGGGGAAATAATTCACCCCTCCACTTT	CASSLRGNNSPLHF
many	TRBJ2-1	NA	TRBV9	TGTGCCAGCAGCCCCAACCCCACCTACAATGAGCAGTTCTTC	CASSPNPTYNEQFF
few	TRBJ2-1	NA	TRBV9	TGTGCCAGCAGCCCCTTTAGGGTATACAATGAGCAGTTCTTC	CASSPFRVYNEQFF
NA	TRBJ1-2	TRBD1	TRBV5-6	TGTGCCAGCAGCTTGTCACAGGGGGCTGTGGTATATGGCTACACCTTC	CASSLSQGAVVYGYTF
many	TRBJ1-2	NA	TRBV12-3/TRBV12-4	TGTGCCAGCAGTTTCTCGGGAGATGGCTACACCTTC	CASSFSGDGYTF
NA	TRBJ2-5	TRBD1	TRBV7-2	TGTGCCAGCAGCTCGACAGGGGGAGAGACCCAGTACTTC	CASSSTGGETQYF
many	TRBJ2-7	NA	TRBV12-3/TRBV12-4	TGTGCCAGCAGTAGCGCCGGGCCTACTGGCGAGCAGTACTTC	CASSSAGPTGEQYF
NA	TRBJ1-5	NA	TRBV29-1	TGCAGCGTTGGCGGTGCCAATCAGCCCCAGCATTTT	CSVGGANQPQHF
NA	TRBJ2-5	NA	TRBV5-5	TGTGCCAGCAGCTCGGGCCTTAGCCTCCAAGAGACCCAGTACTTC	CASSSGLSLQETQYF
NA	TRBJ1-2	TRBD1	TRBV20-1	TGCAGTGCTAGAGAGACATACCGGGACAGGGGCCTGACCTATGGCTACACCTTC	CSARETYRDRGLTYGYTF
NA	TRBJ1-6	NA	TRBV20-1	TGCAGTGCTAGAGTGAGCTCGGATAATTCACCCCTCCACTTT	CSARVSSDNSPLHF
few	TRBJ1-3	NA	TRBV7-9	TGTGCCAGCAGCCGCGGGAGCTCTGGAAACACCATATATTTT	CASSRGSSGNTIYF
NA	TRBJ1-4	NA	TRBV6-1	TGTGCCAGCACCCGGGGGGTCAGGGAAAAACTGTTTTTT	CASTRGVREKLFF
NA	TRBJ2-3	NA	TRBV2	TGTGCCAGCAAGGGCCGAAGCACAGATACGCAGTATTTT	CASKGRSTDTQYF
few	TRBJ2-5	NA	TRBV7-9	TGTGCCAGCAGCCAAGGGGTCGGGGGCGGAGAGACCCAGTACTTC	CASSQGVGGGETQYF
few	TRBJ2-2	NA	TRBV9	TGTGCCAGCAGCGTATGGGGTACCGGGGAGCTGTTTTTT	CASSVWGTGELFF
NA	TRBJ2-1	NA	TRBV12-3/TRBV12-4	TGTGCCAGCAGTCGCAGGGGAGTTGAGGGCAATGAGCAGTTCTTC	CASSRRGVEGNEQFF
many	TRBJ1-1	NA	TRBV5-1	TGCGCCAGCAGCTTGGGAATAAACACTGAAGCTTTCTTT	CASSLGINTEAFF
NA	TRBJ1-5	TRBD1	TRBV30	TGTGCCTGGAGTAGTCCCCGGACAGGTTACAATCAGCCCCAGCATTTT	CAWSSPRTGYNQPQHF
NA	TRBJ2-7	NA	TRBV5-1	TGCGCCAGCAGCTTGCCCCTCGGTTCAGATCCCTACGAGCAGTACTTC	CASSLPLGSDPYEQYF
NA	TRBJ1-4	TRBD1	TRBV25-1	TGTGCCAGCAGTCCGGCGACAGGGGTCATTCGAGAAAAACTGTTTTTT	CASSPATGVIREKLFF
NA	TRBJ2-5	NA	TRBV7-2	TGTGCCAGCAGCTCCTGGCCCAAGGAGACCCAGTACTTC	CASSSWPKETQYF
many	TRBJ1-1	NA	TRBV5-1	TGTGCCAGCAGTCTTGGACAGACGAACACTGAAGCTTTCTTT	CASSLGQTNTEAFF
few	TRBJ2-5	NA	TRBV5-1	TGCGCCAGCAGCTTGGTTGGGGGTGCGAGCGAGACCCAGTACTTC	CASSLVGGASETQYF
NA	TRBJ2-6	NA	TRBV18	TGTGCCAGCTCACTTCCAGGGGCTACGAGTGGGGCCAACGTCCTGACTTTC	CASSLPGATSGANVLTF
NA	TRBJ2-7	NA	TRBV20-1	TGCAGTGCTAGAGTCCCAGAGGTGGAGTACGAGCAGTACTTC	CSARVPEVEYEQYF
few	TRBJ1-1	TRBD1	TRBV12-3/TRBV12-4	TGTGCCAGCAGTCCCCGGGACAGGGTCTATTACACTGAAGCTTTCTTT	CASSPRDRVYYTEAFF
few	TRBJ2-7	NA	TRBV2	TGTGCCAGCAGCAATACCGAGCAGTACTTC	CASSNTEQYF
NA	TRBJ1-2	NA	TRBV4-1	TGCGCCAGCAGCCGATCTAGCGGGACGGCCTATGGCTACACCTTC	CASSRSSGTAYGYTF
NA	TRBJ2-1	NA	TRBV7-9	TGTGCCAGCAGCCCCCTGGGGGGCGGCGATGAGCAGTTCTTC	CASSPLGGGDEQFF
few	TRBJ1-1	NA	TRBV7-2	TGTGCCAGCAGCCTAAGAGGTACGGGGACATTGAACACTGAAGCTTTCTTT	CASSLRGTGTLNTEAFF
few	TRBJ2-7	NA	TRBV11-2	TGTGCCAGCAGCGGGATACAGGGTCGATGGTACGAGCAGTACTTC	CASSGIQGRWYEQYF
few	TRBJ2-3	TRBD2	TRBV5-4	TGTGCCAGCAGCTCCTCAGGCGGGAGGGGTGGCACAGATACGCAGTATTTT	CASSSSGGRGGTDTQYF
once	TRBJ2-1	NA	TRBV9	TGTGCCAGCAGCGTAGAGTACTCCTACAATGAGCAGTTCTTC	CASSVEYSYNEQFF
NA	TRBJ1-1	NA	TRBV6-5	TGTGCCAGCAGCGAAACTCTCCCGCGGGACACTGAAGCTTTCTTT	CASSETLPRDTEAFF
NA	TRBJ2-3	NA	TRBV20-1	TGCAGTGCTAGTAACGGCAGGGGCGCAGATACGCAGTATTTT	CSASNGRGADTQYF
NA	TRBJ2-3	NA	TRBV20-1	TGCAGTGCTAGAGATCCCTCCACAGATACGCAGTATTTT	CSARDPSTDTQYF